Below are 26 T cell receptor beta chains sequenced from a single sample in a study of blood T cell repertoires in COVID-19. Measured with immunoSEQ multiplex PCR; TCRdb has only the in-frame clones, and not every one. The sample records tens of thousands of clones, about 85% being singletons. The sequenced material came from peripheral blood. The receptors were gathered from a woman aged 65 to 85 in a cohort sampled during active COVID-19.

The chain uses TRBV10-2 and TRBJ2-1, with 7 bases that match TRBD1. This CDR3 has 15 residues. Germline CDR1 is WSHSY and CDR2 is SAAADI. Losses at the gene ends were 3 bases for V and 8 bases for J; bases not matched to a gene: 10. In DNA form, the CDR3 reads TGCGCCAGCAGTGACCACAGGGGTCCGGGGTATGAGCAGTTCTTC. The encoded protein is CASSDHRGPGYEQFF.

The J gene is TRBJ1-5, the V gene TRBV7-9; TRBD1 is a possible D gene (5 bases). The V gene's germline CDR1 is SEHNR and CDR2 FQNEAQ (reference sequence). V lost 5 bases and J lost 5, with 10 bases in between. CDR3 length: 13 amino acids. The CDR3 loop reads CASSLGGDQPQHF. CDR3 DNA: TGTGCCAGCAGCCTTGGGGGGGATCAGCCCCAGCATTTT. The full variable domain, its missing parts supplied by reference TRBV7-9 and TRBJ1-5, is DTGVSQNPRHKITKRGQNVTFRCDPISEHNRLYWYRQTLGQGPEFLTYFQNEAQLEKSRLLSDRFSAERPKGSFSTLEIQRTEQGDSAMYLCASSLGGDQPQHFGDGTRLSIL.

The chain carries TRBV6-5 and TRBJ1-2, with 7 positions matching TRBD1. Germline V gene sequence: CDR1 MNHEY, CDR2 SVGAGI. V lost 8 bases, J lost 3 bases, and 9 bases stayed unmatched. CDR3 length: 14 amino acids. CDR3 protein: CASGGLGGHYGYTF. The CDR3 coding sequence is TGTGCCAGCGGGGGCTTAGGGGGCCACTATGGCTACACCTTC.

The chain recombines TRBV5-1 with TRBJ2-5, with 8 positions matching TRBD2. V lost 4 bases, J lost 3 bases, and 2 bases stayed unmatched. There are 13 residues in the CDR3. Germline CDR1 and CDR2: SGHRS and YFSETQ. DNA of the CDR3: TGCGCCAGCAGCAGGGGACTAGAAGAGACCCAGTACTTC. This gives the protein CASSRGLEETQYF.

The chain links TRBV28 to TRBJ1-1; D may be TRBD1 (5 bases). The CDR3 consists of 14 residues. V dropped 2 bases and J dropped 6 bases, with 13 bases sitting between them. Germline assignment: CDR1 MDHEN and CDR2 SYDVKM. For the CDR3, the DNA is TGTGCCAGCAGTTTAGCGGGGCCAATCTCTGAAGCTTTCTTT. Translating gives CASSLAGPISEAFF.

The chain combines TRBV2 with TRBJ2-5; the D gene is possibly TRBD2 (6 bases). Germline V lookup: CDR1 SNHLY, CDR2 FYNNEI. This CDR3 is 14 amino acids long. V lost 6 bases and J 2 bases, leaving 13 bases between the germline ends. The CDR3 spells CASSLNSGQETQYF. The CDR3 DNA is TGTGCCAGCAGCCTCAATAGCGGTCAAGAGACCCAGTACTTC.

CDR3 region: CASSQPGTGVTGELFF. CDR3 nucleotide sequence: TGTGCCAGCAGTCAACCCGGGACAGGGGTTACCGGGGAGCTGTTTTTT. The chain employs TRBV25-1 and TRBJ2-2; 10 bases align to TRBD1. The CDR3 covers 16 residues. The junction had 8 bases not matched to a gene; V was cut back by 5 bases and J by 5 bases. The germline gives CDR1 MGHDK, CDR2 SYGVNS.

This clone has more than one count but fewer than ten. The chain joins TRBV28 to TRBJ1-6; D possibly corresponds to TRBD1 (5 bases). V dropped 5 bases and J dropped 8 bases, with 16 bases sitting between them. The CDR3 is 15 amino acids. From germline, CDR1 is MDHEN and CDR2 SYDVKM. The CDR3 DNA reads TGTGCCAGCAGTCACGGGCAGGGTGTGGATTCACCCCTCCACTTT. This codes for CASSHGQGVDSPLHF.

This sequence joins TRBV10-2 and TRBJ2-3; 8 positions match TRBD2. The CDR3 is 16 amino acids. Germline V gives CDR1 WSHSY, CDR2 SAAADI. The junction had 11 bases not matched to a gene; V was cut back by 6 bases and J by 3 bases. The CDR3 region is CASSPGGAESTDTQYF. CDR3 sequence (DNA): TGCGCCAGCAGCCCGGGGGGGGCGGAATCTACAGATACGCAGTATTTT.

The V gene is TRBV5-4, the J gene TRBJ1-1; 8 nucleotides match TRBD1. Germline V gene lookup returns CDR1 SGHNT and CDR2 YYREEE (reference sequence). This CDR3 has 12 residues. J gave up 11 bases and V 6 bases, and 9 bases lay outside the gene matches. The CDR3 DNA reads as TGTGCCAGCAATATAGACAGGGGAGAGGCTTTCTTT. Protein: CASNIDRGEAFF.

The rearrangement joins TRBV12-3 or TRBV12-4 to TRBJ1-2; D gene uncertain. CDR3 length equals 13 residues. Trimming took 1 base from V and 8 from J, leaving 11 bases between them. CDR3 DNA sequence: TGTGCCAGCAGTTTAGGGGCAGTAGGAGGCTACACCTTC. It codes for CASSLGAVGGYTF.

The gene calls are TRBV4-1 and TRBJ2-7; 15 bases agree with TRBD2. This CDR3 region has 19 residues. V gave up 0 bases and J gave up 2 bases; unmatched junction bases: 8. CDR1 and CDR2 from the germline V gene are MGHRA and YSYEKL. CDR3: CASSQDRTSGRAIPYEQYF. Written as DNA, the CDR3 is TGCGCCAGCAGCCAAGATCGGACTAGCGGGAGGGCCATCCCCTACGAGCAGTACTTC.

V gene TRBV19 combines with J gene TRBJ2-3; D is possibly TRBD2 (5 bases). The CDR3 loop spans 17 amino acids. The germline V gene encodes CDR1 LNHDA and CDR2 SQIVND (reference sequence). V was shortened by 3 bases and J by 1 base, with 17 bases between the two germline ends. CDR3 DNA sequence: TGTGCCAGTAGTATTAGTTGGACTCCCTCGGGCACAGATACGCAGTATTTT. This encodes CASSISWTPSGTDTQYF.

A few counts support this clone. The CDR3 loop reads CASSSSRDSPLHF. DNA of the CDR3: TGTGCCAGCAGCTCCAGCAGGGATTCACCCCTCCACTTT. V and J are TRBV11-2 and TRBJ1-6; D possibly corresponds to TRBD1 (5 bases). CDR3 length: 13 residues. V lost 4 bases and J 8 bases, leaving 9 bases between the germline ends. From germline, CDR1 is SGHAT and CDR2 FQNNGV.

V usage is TRBV19 and J usage is TRBJ2-7; maybe TRBD1 (6 bases). V shed 7 bases and J shed 2 bases, with 15 bases lying between them. CDR1 and CDR2 from the germline V gene are LNHDA and SQIVND (reference sequence). This CDR3 comprises 14 residues. CDR3 nucleotides: TGTGCCAGTACCGAGACAGGATCCACCTACGAGCAGTACTTC. Translating it yields CASTETGSTYEQYF.

V is TRBV2 and J is TRBJ2-7; TRBD2 aligns across 10 bases. The CDR3 length is 15 residues. The J segment lost 6 bases and the V segment lost 0 bases, leaving 5 bases of the junction unmatched. Looked up from germline, CDR1 is SNHLY and CDR2 is FYNNEI. This CDR3 is CASSEAASGSSEQYF. The CDR3 nucleotides read TGTGCCAGCAGTGAAGCGGCTAGCGGGAGCAGCGAGCAGTACTTC.

The V and J genes are TRBV19 and TRBJ1-2; 9 bases agree with TRBD1. Germline V gene sequence: CDR1 LNHDA, CDR2 SQIVND (reference sequence). The CDR3 contains 12 residues. After removal of 7 bases from V and 6 bases from J, the junction contained 3 bases not matched to a gene. The CDR3: CASMGTGHGYTF. Written as DNA, the CDR3 is TGTGCCAGTATGGGGACAGGGCATGGCTACACCTTC.

The rearrangement joins TRBV6-6 to TRBJ2-7, with TRBD1 matching over 7 bases. This CDR3 is built from 14 residues. Germline trimming cut 6 bases from V and 2 bases from J; bases unmatched to any gene: 7. From germline, CDR1 is MNHNY and CDR2 SVGAGI (reference sequence). As DNA, the CDR3 is TGTGCCAGCAGGGGACAGCTTGCTACCTACGAGCAGTACTTC. This sequence encodes CASRGQLATYEQYF.

The chain employs TRBV5-4 and TRBJ2-3; a possible D gene is TRBD2 (5 bases). Looked up from germline, CDR1 is SGHNT and CDR2 is YYREEE (reference sequence). The CDR3 is made up of 13 amino acids. The V end lost 10 bases, the J end lost 1 base, and 13 bases lay between the germline ends. CDR3 protein: CASRTSGTDTQYF. In nucleotides, the CDR3 is TGTGCCTCTCGGACTTCAGGCACAGATACGCAGTATTTT.

This chain joins TRBV9 and TRBJ2-3; tentative D call: TRBD1 (6 bases). This CDR3 has 14 residues. CDR1 and CDR2 (germline): SGDLS, YYNGEE. Trimming shortened V by 1 base and J by 2 bases, and 8 bases separated the two germline ends. As DNA, the CDR3 is TGTGCCAGCAGCGTACGACAGGACACAGATACGCAGTATTTT. It translates to CASSVRQDTDTQYF.

The chain carries TRBV7-3 and TRBJ2-3; 7 nucleotides line up with TRBD1. Germline-derived CDR1 and CDR2 are SGHTA and FQGTGA. This CDR3 is 13 amino acids long. Germline trimming cut 5 bases from V and 4 bases from J; bases unmatched to any gene: 3. This CDR3 reads CASSPQGADTQYF. The DNA for the CDR3 is TGTGCCAGCAGCCCTCAGGGGGCAGATACGCAGTATTTT.

This clone was observed a few times. The chain couples TRBV6-5 to TRBJ1-2; 7 bases line up with TRBD1. Germline V gives CDR1 MNHEY, CDR2 SVGAGI. The CDR3 covers 16 residues. V gave up 1 base and J gave up 2 bases; unmatched junction bases: 7. CDR3: CASSYFDKQGNYGYTF. CDR3 sequence (DNA): TGTGCCAGCAGTTACTTTGACAAACAGGGGAACTATGGCTACACCTTC.

This chain joins TRBV6-5 and TRBJ2-3; TRBD1 agrees at 10 bases. Germline V gene data show CDR1 as MNHEY and CDR2 as SVGAGI. After removal of 6 bases from V and 4 bases from J, the junction contained 7 bases not matched to a gene. The CDR3 length is 15 residues. The CDR3 DNA reads as TGTGCCAGCAGCTACGGGACAGGGGACCCAGATACGCAGTATTTT. This gives the protein CASSYGTGDPDTQYF.

This chain uses TRBV24-1 with TRBJ2-2, with a possible D match to TRBD1 (5 bases). Germline V gene data show CDR1 as KGHDR and CDR2 as SFDVKD. V was cut by 3 bases and J by 7 bases, with 11 bases left in between. CDR3 size: 14 residues. As DNA, the CDR3 is TGTGCCACCAGTGATGCAGGGTTCGGCGGGGAGCTGTTTTTT. Translation: CATSDAGFGGELFF.

V and J are TRBV5-4 and TRBJ1-2; 8 bases are a match to TRBD1. Per the germline V gene, CDR1 is SGHNT and CDR2 is YYREEE (reference sequence). V trimming: 4 bases; J trimming: 4 bases; junction bases outside the gene matches: 6. This CDR3 has 14 amino acids. In DNA form, the CDR3 reads TGTGCCAGCAGCCCAGGGACAGGTGCCTATGGCTACACCTTC. It translates to CASSPGTGAYGYTF.

This clone has only one observation. The genes are TRBV11-2 and TRBJ2-1; 7 bases fit TRBD2. Germline CDR1 is SGHAT and CDR2 is FQNNGV. The CDR3 covers 13 residues. Trimming cost V 1 base and J 11 bases; bases outside gene matches: 5. CDR3 nucleotide sequence: TGTGCCAGCAGCTTAGGGGCGGGAGATAAGCAGTTCTTC. Translation: CASSLGAGDKQFF.